This TCR beta chain was obtained from a study of monozygotic twins with inflammatory bowel disease. Added by template switching were UMIs that each held a 6-nucleotide sample barcode. TCRdb re-analyzed the 5' RACE reads; it lists each CDR3 protein once, without DNA. This sample's table has nearly 450,000 distinct CDR3 sequences. CDR1 GTSNPN and CDR2 SVGIG come from the germline V gene (reference sequence). This CDR3 comprises 15 residues. This clonotype was obtained from a human donor with ulcerative colitis or Crohn's disease, or a healthy co-twin of an affected twin (not recorded which). Sequenced sample: blood. The genes are TRBV30 and TRBJ2-1; TCRdb reports TRBD2, a call that lacks DNA to check it against. CDR3 amino acids: CAWTAGAGRWDEQFF.